This is a list of T cell receptor beta chains from one sample in a study of human T cells and chemical hapten exposure. MiXCR, run by TCRdb on the RACE reads, gives a single entry per CDR3 protein. The table includes approximately 350,000 distinct CDR3 sequences, 6% to 7% detected once. This specimen was whole blood, taken in connection with sensitization to the hapten diphenylcyclopropenone (DPC). The receptors come from a young woman with alopecia areata. Some clones in this sample may be carry-over from other donors' samples. Each CDR3 is given with its conserved first and last residue. The D gene is left open where the match is weak. Some rows mark clone size as missing; the rest say once, few, many or name a class of expanded clone.

v_call	j_call	d_call	clone_size	cdr3_aa	cdr3_nt
TRBV4-3	TRBJ1-1	-	-	CASSQGGRLNTEAFF	TGCGCCAGCAGCCAGGGCGGACGGCTGAACACTGAAGCTTTCTTT
TRBV11-1	TRBJ1-2	-	-	CASSLETREGYTF	TGTGCCAGCAGCTTAGAAACCAGGGAAGGCTACACCTTC
TRBV28	TRBJ1-1	-	many	CASSSGRSNTEAFF	TGTGCCAGCAGTTCGGGACGGTCGAACACTGAAGCTTTCTTT
TRBV7-8	TRBJ2-7	-	many	CASSLTTGPYEQYF	TGTGCCAGCAGCTTGACGACAGGTCCCTACGAGCAGTACTTC
TRBV7-2	TRBJ1-4	-	many	CASSLGWSRDEKLFF	TGTGCCAGCAGCTTAGGGTGGAGTAGGGATGAAAAACTGTTTTTT
TRBV12-3/TRBV12-4	TRBJ1-5	-	many	CASSFSFGTASNQPQHF	TGTGCCAGCAGTTTTTCTTTTGGGACGGCTAGCAATCAGCCCCAGCATTTT
TRBV4-3	TRBJ1-2	TRBD1	many	CASSQGTGQGHYGYTF	TGCGCCAGCAGCCAGGGCACCGGACAGGGTCACTATGGCTACACCTTC
TRBV6-5	TRBJ2-3	TRBD2	many	CASSYRGLAGYGTDTQYF	TGTGCCAGCAGTTACCGCGGACTAGCGGGGTACGGCACAGATACGCAGTATTTT
TRBV12-3/TRBV12-4	TRBJ1-2	-	many	CASSTTENYGYTF	TGTGCCAGCAGCACGACAGAGAACTATGGCTACACCTTC
TRBV28	TRBJ1-6	-	-	CASSYRTNRDSLHF	TGTGCCAGCAGCTATAGGACAAATCGCGATTCCCTCCACTTT
TRBV14	TRBJ1-6	-	few	CASSPLGLGQSGNSPLHF	TGTGCCAGCAGCCCCTTGGGGCTTGGGCAGTCAGGGAATTCACCCCTCCACTTT
TRBV6-6	TRBJ2-3	TRBD2	few	CASRRLAGARYTDTQYF	TGTGCCAGCAGAAGACTAGCGGGGGCTCGTTACACAGATACGCAGTATTTT
TRBV28	TRBJ2-7	-	few	CASSPDGGSHEQYF	TGTGCCAGCAGTCCCGATGGAGGGAGCCACGAGCAGTACTTC
TRBV6-2/TRBV6-3	TRBJ1-4	TRBD1	-	CASCPGQGVEKLFF	TGTGCCAGCTGCCCGGGACAGGGGGTGGAAAAACTGTTTTTT
TRBV6-1	TRBJ1-3	-	many	CASIKGSGNTIYF	TGTGCCAGCATAAAGGGGTCTGGAAACACCATATATTTT
TRBV7-9	TRBJ1-1	-	-	CASSLVQGYTEAFF	TGTGCCAGCAGCTTAGTTCAGGGGTATACTGAAGCTTTCTTT
TRBV20-1	TRBJ2-3	TRBD2	many	CSAPSGGRQFTDTQYF	TGCAGTGCCCCCAGCGGGGGCCGGCAATTCACAGATACGCAGTATTTT
TRBV4-2	TRBJ2-1	-	many	CASSPRDVTYNEQFF	TGTGCCAGCAGCCCCCGGGACGTCACCTACAATGAGCAGTTCTTC
TRBV28	TRBJ1-5	-	few	CASSSPTAGNQPQHF	TGTGCCAGCAGCTCCCCGACGGCCGGTAATCAGCCCCAGCATTTT
TRBV28	TRBJ1-6	-	many	CASTSYGTGNSPLHF	TGTGCCAGCACCTCTTATGGGACGGGAAATTCACCCCTCCACTTT
TRBV7-2	TRBJ1-5	-	many	CASSLPPPQPQHF	TGTGCCAGCAGCTTACCACCCCCCCAGCCCCAGCATTTT
TRBV28	TRBJ1-2	-	many	CASSPQRGRLNYGYTF	TGTGCCAGCAGCCCCCAAAGAGGGAGACTTAACTATGGCTACACCTTC
TRBV6-2/TRBV6-3	TRBJ2-3	-	few	CASRTSVADTQYF	TGTGCCAGCAGAACATCCGTGGCAGATACGCAGTATTTT
TRBV5-1	TRBJ2-7	-	-	CASSLALPNRDTRTYEQYF	TGCGCCAGCAGCTTGGCCCTCCCTAACCGGGACACACGAACCTACGAGCAGTACTTC
TRBV7-2	TRBJ2-2	-	many	CASSLGLVFTGELFF	TGTGCCAGCAGCTTAGGACTAGTTTTCACCGGGGAGCTGTTTTTT
TRBV20-1	TRBJ2-7	-	few	CSAKTSTVSYEQYF	TGCAGTGCTAAAACCTCGACGGTCTCCTACGAGCAGTACTTC
TRBV12-3/TRBV12-4	TRBJ1-2	TRBD1	many	CASSLGQGALLDYGYTF	TGTGCCAGCAGTCTAGGACAGGGGGCCCTTCTCGACTATGGCTACACCTTC
TRBV6-2/TRBV6-3	TRBJ2-7	-	few	CASSDRYEQYF	TGTGCCAGCAGTGACAGATACGAGCAGTACTTC
TRBV7-8	TRBJ1-5	-	-	CASSLTGGLGFQPQHF	TGTGCCAGCAGCCTAACCGGAGGGCTAGGCTTTCAGCCCCAGCATTTT
TRBV3-1	TRBJ2-1	TRBD1	-	CASSQGPGQFLNEQFF	TGTGCCAGCAGCCAAGGCCCGGGACAGTTCCTCAATGAGCAGTTCTTC
TRBV6-2/TRBV6-3	TRBJ1-2	-	many	CASSPRVLTGQGGYTF	TGTGCCAGCAGTCCGAGGGTTCTCACGGGTCAAGGAGGCTACACCTTC
TRBV10-2	TRBJ1-1	-	many	CASAREMNTEAFF	TGCGCCAGCGCCAGGGAGATGAACACTGAAGCTTTCTTT
TRBV7-2	TRBJ2-7	-	-	CASSLEWNGRFEQYF	TGTGCCAGCAGCTTAGAGTGGAACGGGCGATTCGAGCAGTACTTC
TRBV9	TRBJ1-1	-	many	CASSKDSRSNTEAFF	TGTGCCAGCAGCAAAGACTCCCGCAGCAACACTGAAGCTTTCTTT
TRBV2	TRBJ1-4	-	many	CASSEGGQEIEKLFF	TGTGCCAGCAGTGAAGGAGGGCAGGAGATTGAAAAACTGTTTTTT